This is a list of T cell receptor beta chains from one sample in a study of HIV-infected patients and healthy controls. From the 5' RACE reads, TCRdb called clonotypes with MiXCR, one entry per CDR3 protein. The sample has 5,000 to 7,000 distinct CDR3 sequences, around 9.9% seen once; the top ten hold 25% to 30%. The material sequenced was blood, taken before antiretroviral therapy. These receptors were collected from an adult with HIV infection. The CDR3 runs from the conserved cysteine through the conserved F or W. Each record gives: J gene, V gene, clone size, D gene, CDR3 protein, CDR3 DNA. The D gene is left open where the match is weak. Clone size is not always given. Where it is, it says once, few, many or a class for expanded clones.

j_call: TRBJ2-7; v_call: TRBV6-1; clone_size: medium-sized; d_call: NA; cdr3_aa: CASSVELDYEQYF; cdr3_nt: TGTGCCAGCAGTGTAGAACTGGACTACGAGCAGTACTTC
j_call: TRBJ2-1; v_call: TRBV20-1; clone_size: NA; d_call: NA; cdr3_aa: CSAPRIVGGEQFF; cdr3_nt: TGCAGTGCTCCTCGAATTGTTGGCGGTGAGCAGTTCTTC
j_call: TRBJ1-4; v_call: TRBV6-1; clone_size: few; d_call: NA; cdr3_aa: CASSGQGWKSEKLFF; cdr3_nt: TGTGCCAGCAGTGGGCAGGGTTGGAAGTCTGAAAAACTGTTTTTT
j_call: TRBJ1-4; v_call: TRBV19; clone_size: few; d_call: NA; cdr3_aa: CASSSPGATNEKLFF; cdr3_nt: TGTGCCAGTAGCTCCCCAGGGGCAACTAATGAAAAACTGTTTTTT
j_call: TRBJ2-2; v_call: TRBV2; clone_size: NA; d_call: NA; cdr3_aa: CASKEGPGELFF; cdr3_nt: TGTGCCAGCAAGGAGGGGCCCGGGGAGCTGTTTTTT
j_call: TRBJ2-4; v_call: TRBV7-8; clone_size: medium-sized; d_call: TRBD1; cdr3_aa: CASSLFGTGSAKNIQYF; cdr3_nt: TGTGCCAGCAGCCTGTTTGGGACAGGGTCTGCCAAAAACATTCAGTACTTC
j_call: TRBJ2-1; v_call: TRBV5-4; clone_size: few; d_call: TRBD2; cdr3_aa: CASSLAGGTSYNEQFF; cdr3_nt: TGTGCCAGCAGCTTGGCCGGGGGGACGTCCTACAATGAGCAGTTCTTC
j_call: TRBJ1-1; v_call: TRBV20-1; clone_size: many; d_call: NA; cdr3_aa: CSARAPVTGGAEAFF; cdr3_nt: TGCAGTGCTAGAGCTCCTGTTACAGGAGGGGCTGAAGCTTTCTTT
j_call: TRBJ2-5; v_call: TRBV10-3; clone_size: NA; d_call: TRBD2; cdr3_aa: CAAAGGPTETQYF; cdr3_nt: TGTGCCGCAGCGGGAGGGCCCACGGAGACCCAGTACTTC
j_call: TRBJ1-1; v_call: TRBV20-1; clone_size: medium-sized; d_call: NA; cdr3_aa: CSARTGTTEAFF; cdr3_nt: TGCAGTGCTAGAACAGGGACCACTGAAGCTTTCTTT
j_call: TRBJ2-7; v_call: TRBV15; clone_size: NA; d_call: TRBD1; cdr3_aa: CATSRGVDRGGNEQYF; cdr3_nt: TGTGCCACCAGCAGAGGAGTCGACAGGGGGGGCAACGAGCAGTACTTC
j_call: TRBJ1-1; v_call: TRBV7-2; clone_size: medium-sized; d_call: NA; cdr3_aa: CASSLVAAENTEAFF; cdr3_nt: TGTGCCAGCAGCTTAGTGGCGGCCGAAAACACTGAAGCTTTCTTT
j_call: TRBJ1-5; v_call: TRBV5-1; clone_size: medium-sized; d_call: NA; cdr3_aa: CASSFGSSEPQHF; cdr3_nt: TGCGCCAGCAGCTTTGGGAGTTCTGAACCCCAGCATTTT
j_call: TRBJ1-1; v_call: TRBV5-1; clone_size: medium-sized; d_call: NA; cdr3_aa: CASSLAGVPNTEAFF; cdr3_nt: TGCGCCAGCAGCTTGGCAGGGGTCCCGAACACTGAAGCTTTCTTT
j_call: TRBJ2-7; v_call: TRBV11-2; clone_size: NA; d_call: NA; cdr3_aa: CASSPTRLEQYF; cdr3_nt: TGTGCCAGCAGCCCAACAAGGCTCGAGCAGTACTTC
j_call: TRBJ1-2; v_call: TRBV2; clone_size: medium-sized; d_call: TRBD1; cdr3_aa: CASTRGQSIYGYTF; cdr3_nt: TGTGCCAGCACCAGGGGACAGTCCATCTATGGCTACACCTTC
j_call: TRBJ2-3; v_call: TRBV29-1; clone_size: medium-sized; d_call: NA; cdr3_aa: CSVQQGPHSTDTQYF; cdr3_nt: TGCAGCGTTCAACAGGGACCCCATAGCACAGATACGCAGTATTTT
j_call: TRBJ1-4; v_call: TRBV7-9; clone_size: many; d_call: NA; cdr3_aa: CASSLGGVIEKLFF; cdr3_nt: TGTGCCAGCAGTTTAGGTGGAGTGATTGAAAAACTGTTTTTT
j_call: TRBJ1-4; v_call: TRBV15; clone_size: many; d_call: NA; cdr3_aa: CATSPSATNEKLFF; cdr3_nt: TGTGCCACCAGCCCTTCGGCGACTAATGAAAAACTGTTTTTT
j_call: TRBJ1-1; v_call: TRBV12-3/TRBV12-4; clone_size: medium-sized; d_call: TRBD1; cdr3_aa: CASSRPTGGPTEAFF; cdr3_nt: TGTGCCAGCAGCCGACCGACAGGGGGTCCCACTGAAGCTTTCTTT
j_call: TRBJ2-3; v_call: TRBV30; clone_size: many; d_call: NA; cdr3_aa: CAWGGGGGTDTQYF; cdr3_nt: TGTGCCTGGGGTGGTGGCGGGGGCACAGATACGCAGTATTTT
j_call: TRBJ1-5; v_call: TRBV6-5; clone_size: many; d_call: NA; cdr3_aa: CASSTGGYRNQPQHF; cdr3_nt: TGTGCCAGCAGCACTGGGGGGTACCGCAATCAGCCCCAGCATTTT
j_call: TRBJ2-1; v_call: TRBV20-1; clone_size: NA; d_call: NA; cdr3_aa: CSARATSGPDYNEQFF; cdr3_nt: TGCAGTGCTAGAGCGACCTCGGGGCCGGACTACAATGAGCAGTTCTTC
j_call: TRBJ1-5; v_call: TRBV28; clone_size: medium-sized; d_call: NA; cdr3_aa: CASSPYSQPQHF; cdr3_nt: TGTGCCAGCAGCCCCTATAGCCAGCCCCAGCATTTT
j_call: TRBJ1-4; v_call: TRBV14; clone_size: many; d_call: NA; cdr3_aa: CASSQGGEKLFF; cdr3_nt: TGTGCCAGCAGCCAAGGAGGTGAAAAACTGTTTTTT
j_call: TRBJ2-7; v_call: TRBV3-1; clone_size: medium-sized; d_call: TRBD1; cdr3_aa: CASSPGQGRSYEQYF; cdr3_nt: TGTGCCAGCAGCCCGGGACAGGGACGCTCCTACGAGCAGTACTTC
j_call: TRBJ2-1; v_call: TRBV5-6; clone_size: NA; d_call: NA; cdr3_aa: CASSLTVYNEQFF; cdr3_nt: TGTGCCAGCAGCTTGACAGTTTACAATGAGCAGTTCTTC
j_call: TRBJ1-3; v_call: TRBV5-4; clone_size: NA; d_call: NA; cdr3_aa: CASSQQGTSGNTIYF; cdr3_nt: TGTGCCAGCAGCCAGCAGGGGACCTCTGGAAACACCATATATTTT
j_call: TRBJ2-7; v_call: TRBV19; clone_size: many; d_call: TRBD1; cdr3_aa: CASSSGTGYYEQYF; cdr3_nt: TGTGCCAGTTCTTCCGGGACAGGGTACTACGAGCAGTACTTC
j_call: TRBJ2-3; v_call: TRBV12-3/TRBV12-4; clone_size: medium-sized; d_call: NA; cdr3_aa: CASSRTGPGDTQYF; cdr3_nt: TGTGCCAGCAGTCGGACGGGCCCTGGAGATACGCAGTATTTT
j_call: TRBJ2-2; v_call: TRBV30; clone_size: medium-sized; d_call: NA; cdr3_aa: CAWRGSGTYNTGELFF; cdr3_nt: TGTGCCTGGAGGGGTTCCGGGACTTACAACACCGGGGAGCTGTTTTTT
j_call: TRBJ2-3; v_call: TRBV7-7; clone_size: medium-sized; d_call: NA; cdr3_aa: CASSPLGAIELPAQYF; cdr3_nt: TGTGCTAGCAGCCCCCTTGGAGCGATAGAACTACCCGCGCAGTATTTT
j_call: TRBJ1-1; v_call: TRBV2; clone_size: NA; d_call: NA; cdr3_aa: CASSEISSVNTEAFF; cdr3_nt: TGTGCCAGCAGTGAAATTAGTTCCGTTAACACTGAAGCTTTCTTT
j_call: TRBJ1-2; v_call: TRBV12-3/TRBV12-4; clone_size: many; d_call: TRBD1; cdr3_aa: CASLTGNYGYTF; cdr3_nt: TGTGCCAGCCTGACAGGGAACTATGGCTACACCTTC
j_call: TRBJ1-4; v_call: TRBV19; clone_size: many; d_call: NA; cdr3_aa: CASSVRDAADNEKLFF; cdr3_nt: TGTGCCAGTAGTGTCCGGGACGCCGCCGACAATGAAAAACTGTTTTTT
j_call: TRBJ1-2; v_call: TRBV29-1; clone_size: NA; d_call: NA; cdr3_aa: CSVPGLYGYTF; cdr3_nt: TGCAGCGTTCCAGGGCTCTATGGCTACACCTTC
j_call: TRBJ2-2; v_call: TRBV11-2; clone_size: many; d_call: NA; cdr3_aa: CASSLGRGRHLTGELFF; cdr3_nt: TGTGCCAGCAGCTTAGGCAGGGGCCGGCACCTTACCGGGGAGCTGTTTTTT
j_call: TRBJ2-1; v_call: TRBV2; clone_size: NA; d_call: NA; cdr3_aa: CASSGEVYNEQFF; cdr3_nt: TGTGCCAGCAGTGGGGAGGTATACAATGAGCAGTTCTTC
j_call: TRBJ2-3; v_call: TRBV5-6; clone_size: medium-sized; d_call: NA; cdr3_aa: CASSRHSSTDTQYF; cdr3_nt: TGTGCCAGCAGCAGACATTCTAGCACAGATACGCAGTATTTT
j_call: TRBJ2-1; v_call: TRBV7-9; clone_size: NA; d_call: TRBD1; cdr3_aa: CASSLTGGNEQFF; cdr3_nt: TGTGCCAGCAGCTTGACAGGGGGTAATGAGCAGTTCTTC
j_call: TRBJ2-7; v_call: TRBV5-1; clone_size: many; d_call: NA; cdr3_aa: CASSLAQGVGEQYF; cdr3_nt: TGCGCCAGCAGCTTGGCCCAGGGCGTAGGCGAGCAGTACTTC
j_call: TRBJ1-4; v_call: TRBV28; clone_size: medium-sized; d_call: NA; cdr3_aa: CASSPWGTNEKLFF; cdr3_nt: TGTGCCAGCAGCCCGTGGGGGACTAATGAAAAACTGTTTTTT
j_call: TRBJ1-4; v_call: TRBV29-1; clone_size: many; d_call: NA; cdr3_aa: CSSWSSNEKLFF; cdr3_nt: TGCAGCTCCTGGAGCTCTAATGAAAAACTGTTTTTT
j_call: TRBJ2-1; v_call: TRBV29-1; clone_size: few; d_call: NA; cdr3_aa: CSVLPAGSSYNEQFF; cdr3_nt: TGCAGCGTTCTCCCCGCAGGCAGCTCCTACAATGAGCAGTTCTTC
j_call: TRBJ1-2; v_call: TRBV4-2; clone_size: NA; d_call: NA; cdr3_aa: CASSQSGQTYGYTF; cdr3_nt: TGTGCCAGCAGCCAATCGGGGCAGACCTATGGCTACACCTTC
j_call: TRBJ1-2; v_call: TRBV5-1; clone_size: medium-sized; d_call: NA; cdr3_aa: CASSLEGRANYGYTF; cdr3_nt: TGCGCCAGCAGCTTGGAAGGGCGGGCTAACTATGGCTACACCTTC
j_call: TRBJ2-2; v_call: TRBV3-1; clone_size: many; d_call: TRBD2; cdr3_aa: CASSQSSGRASGELFF; cdr3_nt: TGTGCCAGCAGCCAGTCATCGGGGAGGGCCAGCGGGGAGCTGTTTTTT
j_call: TRBJ2-1; v_call: TRBV12-3/TRBV12-4; clone_size: medium-sized; d_call: NA; cdr3_aa: CASSPVTDSYNEQFF; cdr3_nt: TGTGCCAGCAGTCCTGTGACCGACTCCTACAATGAGCAGTTCTTC
j_call: TRBJ2-7; v_call: TRBV28; clone_size: medium-sized; d_call: NA; cdr3_aa: CASSTRGSGGQYF; cdr3_nt: TGTGCCAGCAGTACTCGAGGCTCCGGGGGGCAGTACTTC
j_call: TRBJ2-1; v_call: TRBV18; clone_size: NA; d_call: TRBD2; cdr3_aa: CASSPRGGWNEQFF; cdr3_nt: TGTGCCAGCTCACCACGGGGGGGTTGGAATGAGCAGTTCTTC
j_call: TRBJ1-3; v_call: TRBV20-1; clone_size: NA; d_call: NA; cdr3_aa: CSARNALSSGNTIYF; cdr3_nt: TGCAGTGCTAGGAACGCCCTTAGCTCTGGAAACACCATATATTTT
j_call: TRBJ1-1; v_call: TRBV5-4; clone_size: NA; d_call: NA; cdr3_aa: CASSLWGDTEAFF; cdr3_nt: TGTGCCAGCAGCTTGTGGGGGGACACTGAAGCTTTCTTT